This TCR beta chain originates from a study of OX40 agonist ivuxolimab in advanced cancers. Study in general: Ivuxolimab was delivered to patients intravenously every 2 weeks at doses spanning 0.01 to 10 mg/kg. Head and neck, renal cell, melanoma or hepatocellular carcinoma were the cancers that dose-escalation patients had. Broader study findings: The expanded peripheral T cells' antigen specificity was not determined. More expanded clones were seen, on average, in CD8+ T cells than in CD4+.

A remark on this clone: Its antigen is unidentified.

The method was immunoSEQ multiplex PCR; TCRdb's version includes in-frame clones alone and lacks a portion of them. Among 60,000 to 65,000 clones listed, under 95% were seen once. Specimen: CD4+ or CD8+ T cells sorted from blood, collected in a trial of the OX40 agonist ivuxolimab. The clonotype comes from an adult with an advanced solid tumor such as melanoma, head and neck, liver or kidney cancer.

The DNA of the CDR3 is TGTGCCACCAGCAGAGATTGGGGGACTAGCGGGAACGAGCAGTACTTC. This sequence encodes CATSRDWGTSGNEQYF. V and J are TRBV15 and TRBJ2-7, with TRBD2 matching 13 bases. Germline trimming cut 0 bases from V and 5 bases from J; bases unmatched to any gene: 4. CDR1 is LNHNV and CDR2 is YYDKDF in the germline V gene (reference sequence). There are 16 residues in the CDR3.